The 25 T cell receptor beta chains presented below share a single source sample, sequenced in a study of early stage breast cancer tumors (TCRdb year 2017). The library relied on the immunoSEQ multiplex PCR assay. TCRdb obtained this table from immuneACCESS and retained in-frame rearrangements with V and J assigned. These tables miss some clones; where compared with another copy, unresolved V genes account for less than half of the shortfall, and the remainder is unexplained. This sample is represented by roughly 21,000 clones; about 70% of them were singletons. The top ten hold around a quarter of the sample. Sequencing input: blood. These TCRs come from a person in their sixties with breast cancer.

The gene calls are TRBV11-3 and TRBJ2-1; D gene uncertain. CDR3 length: 14 residues. Germline V lookup: CDR1 SGHNT, CDR2 YENEEA. V was shortened by 8 bases and J by 6 bases, with 17 bases between the two germline ends. The CDR3: CASGPESLFNEQFF. CDR3 nucleotide sequence: TGTGCCAGCGGCCCGGAGAGTCTATTCAATGAGCAGTTCTTC. Drawing the rest from reference TRBV11-3 and TRBJ2-1, the complete variable domain is EAGVVQSPRYKIIEKKQPVAFWCNPISGHNTLYWYLQNLGQGPELLIRYENEEAVDDSQLPKDRFSAERLKGVDSTLKIQPAELGDSAVYLCASGPESLFNEQFFGPGTRLTVL.

The chain links TRBV2 to TRBJ1-2; TRBD1 agrees at 8 bases. The germline CDR1 and CDR2 sequences are SNHLY and FYNNEI. Losses at the gene ends were 10 bases for V and 8 bases for J; bases not matched to a gene: 15. This CDR3 region has 14 residues. CDR3 coding DNA: TGTGCCAACCCCCCCGGACAGGGAGAGGGCGGCTACACCTTC. Translation: CANPPGQGEGGYTF.

V is TRBV30 and J is TRBJ2-2; D gene uncertain. This CDR3 contains 12 residues. V dropped 4 bases and J dropped 3 bases, with 6 bases sitting between them. From germline, CDR1 is GTSNPN and CDR2 SVGIG (reference sequence). CDR3 nucleotides: TGTGCCTGGAATCTAGACACCGGGGAGCTGTTTTTT. Translating it yields CAWNLDTGELFF.

This chain connects TRBV6-1 to TRBJ1-6; D unresolved. The CDR3 extends over 16 amino acids. Trimming stripped 2 bases from V and 2 bases from J, with 10 bases between. Germline V gene data show CDR1 as MNHNS and CDR2 as SASEGT. DNA for the CDR3: TGTGCCAGCAGTGAACTTCCTGCCGCCTATAATTCACCCCTCCACTTT. Amino acid sequence: CASSELPAAYNSPLHF.

V is TRBV11-1 and J is TRBJ2-3; TRBD2 aligns across 10 bases. V lost 6 bases and J lost 9; bases outside the gene matches: 9. Germline values: CDR1 SGHAT, CDR2 FQDESV (reference sequence). The CDR3 runs 14 residues. The CDR3 DNA sequence: TGTGCCAGCAGTGGGAGCGGGGGGGCCCTGACGCAGTATTTT. It is translated as CASSGSGGALTQYF.

The rearrangement links TRBV5-6 to TRBJ1-2; possibly TRBD1 for D (5 bases). The ends were cut back, 1 base at V and 1 base at J, with 17 bases in the middle. Per germline, CDR1 SGHDT and CDR2 YYEEEE. This CDR3 is built from 17 residues. CDR3 in amino acids: CASSLTWTRAFNYGYTF. The CDR3 region has the DNA TGTGCCAGCAGCTTGACGTGGACCAGGGCTTTTAACTATGGCTACACCTTC.

This chain joins TRBV9 and TRBJ1-4; D may be TRBD1 (6 bases). CDR3 length equals 15 residues. The V gene's germline CDR1 is SGDLS and CDR2 YYNGEE. V was trimmed by 4 bases and J by 0 bases, leaving 10 bases between them. CDR3 sequence (DNA): TGTGCCAGCAGCCAAACAGGGACAACTAATGAAAAACTGTTTTTT. Amino acids: CASSQTGTTNEKLFF.

The V and J genes are TRBV4-1 and TRBJ1-2; D ambiguous. Trimming stripped 0 bases from V and 0 bases from J, with 8 bases between. The CDR3 contains 15 residues. Germline V gene lookup returns CDR1 MGHRA and CDR2 YSYEKL. CDR3 DNA sequence: TGCGCCAGCAGCCAAGATGTTGGCGCTAACTATGGCTACACCTTC. Translated: CASSQDVGANYGYTF.

V gene TRBV11-2 combines with J gene TRBJ1-1; D possibly corresponds to TRBD1 (6 bases). There are 15 residues in the CDR3. Trimming pared 1 base from V and 4 bases from J, leaving 13 bases between. CDR1 is SGHAT and CDR2 is FQNNGV in the germline V gene. The CDR3 nucleotides are TGTGCCAGCAGCTTAGTTTCAGGGGTTGGCACTGAAGCTTTCTTT. It yields the protein CASSLVSGVGTEAFF.

This clone is a singleton in its sample. The chain employs TRBV5-6 and TRBJ2-7; no clear D. The V end lost 2 bases, the J end lost 5 bases, and 14 bases lay between the germline ends. CDR3 length: 14 amino acids. Looked up from germline, CDR1 is SGHDT and CDR2 is YYEEEE. CDR3 DNA: TGTGCCAGCAGCTTTTTGGTGGCCGGCGACGAGCAGTACTTC. Its translation is CASSFLVAGDEQYF.

J is TRBJ1-6 and V is TRBV19; D is uncertain. The CDR3 contains 17 residues. V lost 4 bases and J 9 bases, leaving 22 bases between the germline ends. Germline assignment: CDR1 LNHDA and CDR2 SQIVND (reference sequence). The CDR3 DNA reads as TGTGCCAGTAGTAGTTCCCGAGCAGCGAGCTTCGGTTCACCCCTCCACTTT. As protein: CASSSSRAASFGSPLHF.

In this sample, this clone turned up a few times. The V and J genes are TRBV11-3 and TRBJ1-1; 9 positions match TRBD1. The CDR3 has 14 residues. Germline trimming cut 5 bases from V and 3 bases from J; bases unmatched to any gene: 4. Germline V gene sequence: CDR1 SGHNT, CDR2 YENEEA. CDR3 sequence reads: CASSPRTGDTEAFF. DNA of the CDR3: TGTGCCAGCAGCCCCCGGACAGGGGACACTGAAGCTTTCTTT. The full variable domain, rest sourced from reference TRBV11-3 and TRBJ1-1, is EAGVVQSPRYKIIEKKQPVAFWCNPISGHNTLYWYLQNLGQGPELLIRYENEEAVDDSQLPKDRFSAERLKGVDSTLKIQPAELGDSAVYLCASSPRTGDTEAFFGQGTRLTVV.

The chain is built from TRBV5-5 and TRBJ1-1; tentatively, D is TRBD1 (6 bases). There are 15 residues in the CDR3. Per germline, CDR1 SGHKS and CDR2 YYEKEE (reference sequence). Trimming took off 1 base at V and 4 bases at J, with 14 bases between the two ends. The CDR3 bases are TGTGCCAGCAGCTTGAGGCAGGGGACCCCCACTGAAGCTTTCTTT. Translation gives CASSLRQGTPTEAFF.

CDR3 in amino acids: CASSVRQVGTDTQYF. CDR3 DNA: TGTGCCAGCAGCGTACGACAGGTCGGCACAGATACGCAGTATTTT. The genes are TRBV9 and TRBJ2-3; TRBD1 is a possible D gene (6 bases). Germline V lookup: CDR1 SGDLS, CDR2 YYNGEE. The V gene lost 1 base and the J gene lost 1 base, with 10 bases spanning the gap. This CDR3 is built from 15 residues.

The sample holds a few counts of this clone. This chain connects TRBV6-1 to TRBJ1-2; TRBD1 is a possible D gene (5 bases). From germline, CDR1 is MNHNS and CDR2 SASEGT. Trimming cost V 0 bases and J 6 bases, with 14 bases left between them. This CDR3 has 15 amino acids. The CDR3 nucleotides read TGTGCCAGCAGTGAAGCGCGGTGGAAAGGGGATGGCTACACCTTC. Translating it yields CASSEARWKGDGYTF.

The gene calls are TRBV27 and TRBJ1-6, with a weak D call TRBD1 (6 bases). Germline V gene lookup returns CDR1 MNHEY and CDR2 SMNVEV (reference sequence). The V and J ends lost 6 bases and 7 bases respectively, with 19 bases between them. The CDR3 covers 16 residues. The CDR3 DNA is TGTGCCAGCAGAAAACAGGGCCTCTATCAAAATTCACCCCTCCACTTT. Its protein product is CASRKQGLYQNSPLHF.

This sequence joins TRBV18 and TRBJ2-7, with D unresolved. V gave up 6 bases and J gave up 7 bases, with 16 bases separating them. The CDR3 is 13 residues long. Germline V gives CDR1 KGHSH, CDR2 LQKENI. The CDR3 DNA sequence: TGTGCCAGCTCTTTTCCGGGCGGTCGTGAGCAGTACTTC. This encodes CASSFPGGREQYF.

This chain uses TRBV11-3 with TRBJ1-1, with D uncertain. V was shortened by 5 bases and J by 1 base, with 14 bases between the two germline ends. Germline V gene data show CDR1 as SGHNT and CDR2 as YENEEA. The CDR3 loop spans 15 amino acids. CDR3 protein: CASSPPPGGNTEAFF. CDR3 nucleotide sequence: TGTGCCAGCAGCCCCCCCCCAGGAGGGAACACTGAAGCTTTCTTT.

This rearrangement joins TRBV13 to TRBJ1-2; 7 nucleotides match TRBD1. Trimming at V came to 4 bases and at J to 2 bases, leaving 10 bases not matched to a gene. There are 16 residues in the CDR3. The germline V gene has CDR1 PRHDT and CDR2 FYEKMQ (reference sequence). CDR3 bases: TGTGCCAGCAGCTCCGCGCCGGGACAGACGAACTATGGCTACACCTTC. This sequence encodes CASSSAPGQTNYGYTF.

The genes are TRBV18 and TRBJ2-7, with unresolved D. This CDR3 has 13 residues. Trimming cost V 0 bases and J 7 bases, with 10 bases left between them. The germline V gene has CDR1 KGHSH and CDR2 LQKENI. Here the CDR3 reads CASSPPSRWEQYF. As DNA, the CDR3 is TGTGCCAGCTCACCACCGAGTCGTTGGGAGCAGTACTTC.

DNA of the CDR3: TGCGCCAGCAGCTTGGGAGCTAGCGGGGGCTCTAGCACAGATACGCAGTATTTT. It translates to CASSLGASGGSSTDTQYF. The rearrangement uses TRBV5-1 and TRBJ2-3, with 10 bases lining up with TRBD2. J lost 0 bases, V lost 0 bases, and 7 bases had no gene match. The germline V gene encodes CDR1 SGHRS and CDR2 YFSETQ. This CDR3 is 18 amino acids long.

The CDR3 DNA reads TGTGCCAGCAGTTTATGGGGGGTACAGGGCACAGATACGCAGTATTTT. It translates to CASSLWGVQGTDTQYF. This chain uses TRBV27 with TRBJ2-3, with TRBD2 as a possible D gene (6 bases). Per germline, CDR1 MNHEY and CDR2 SMNVEV (reference sequence). The CDR3 consists of 16 residues. The V and J ends lost 1 base and 1 base respectively, with 12 bases between them.

This clone appeared once. The V call is TRBV5-6, the J call TRBJ2-5; 7 nucleotides agree with TRBD2. The CDR3 extends over 19 amino acids. With 4 bases clipped from V and 5 bases from J, the junction kept 23 bases outside the gene matches. Germline CDR1 is SGHDT and CDR2 is YYEEEE. The CDR3 DNA reads TGTGCCAGCAGCAGTTGGGAGCGGGGAGATTGGGTTGGGTACGAGACCCAGTACTTC. Protein sequence: CASSSWERGDWVGYETQYF.

In its sample, this clone was seen once. V usage is TRBV6-4 and J usage is TRBJ2-1; possible D gene TRBD2, 5 bases. Germline-derived CDR1 and CDR2 are MRHNA and SNTAGT. V lost 3 bases to trimming and J lost 6 bases, with 15 bases between them. This CDR3 region has 15 residues. The CDR3 DNA reads as TGTGCCAGCAGTGATTCACCGGGGAGTGTCAATGAGCAGTTCTTC. Translated, it gives CASSDSPGSVNEQFF.

This clone has a handful of counts. As DNA, the CDR3 is TGTGCCAGTAGTAGGAGCGGGAGGACAACCGGGGAGACCCAGTACTTC. Amino acids: CASSRSGRTTGETQYF. The rearrangement uses TRBV19 and TRBJ2-5, with 9 bases that match TRBD2. Per the germline V gene, CDR1 is LNHDA and CDR2 is SQIVND (reference sequence). CDR3 length: 16 residues. V dropped 4 bases and J dropped 5; count of bases not matched to a gene: 11.